Below, 27 T cell receptor beta chains from the same sample are listed, as sequenced in a study of blood T cell repertoires in COVID-19 (dated by TCRdb to 2020 to 2022). The library came from the immunoSEQ multiplex PCR assay. Held by TCRdb, this immuneACCESS table contains in-frame sequences only and omits some clones. Under half of the omission traces to an unresolved V gene where checked; the cause of the rest is unknown. The sample table lists about 98,000 clones, around 86% of them with a count of one. The ten largest clones capture 10% of the sample. What was sequenced was peripheral blood. The receptors here all came from a man aged 45 to 65 with acute or convalescent COVID-19.

This sequence joins TRBV4-1 and TRBJ1-1; the match to TRBD1 covers 8 bases. V was clipped by 7 bases and J by 5 bases; unmatched bases: 18. CDR1 is MGHRA and CDR2 is YSYEKL in the germline V gene. The CDR3 runs to 17 residues. The CDR3 coding sequence is TGCGCCAGCACCGCGAGTGGGACAGGACCTTTAAGGACTGAAGCTTTCTTT. Protein sequence: CASTASGTGPLRTEAFF.

This chain uses TRBV4-1 with TRBJ2-5; D not certain. Germline loops: CDR1 MGHRA, CDR2 YSYEKL. The germline V and J ends were trimmed by 4 bases and 5 bases, with 11 bases remaining between them. This CDR3 contains 13 residues. The CDR3 DNA follows: TGCGCCAGCAGCCCCAAGTGGGCTGAGACCCAGTACTTC. This codes for CASSPKWAETQYF.

This clone was seen a few times. The chain is built from TRBV11-2 and TRBJ2-1, with 8 bases lining up with TRBD2. V was clipped by 5 bases and J by 1 base; unmatched bases: 13. Germline V gives CDR1 SGHAT, CDR2 FQNNGV. The CDR3 consists of 18 residues. The CDR3 spells CASSPTTIREGSYNEQFF. The DNA of the CDR3 is TGTGCCAGCAGCCCTACCACTATACGGGAGGGTTCCTACAATGAGCAGTTCTTC.

This clone was observed a few times. The V gene is TRBV29-1, the J gene TRBJ2-6; D not resolved. Germline lookup yields CDR1 SQVTM and CDR2 ANQGSEA. Trimming took off 1 base at V and 4 bases at J, with 8 bases between the two ends. CDR3 length equals 14 residues. CDR3: CSVEAGPGANVLTF. For the CDR3, the DNA is TGCAGCGTTGAAGCAGGCCCAGGGGCCAACGTCCTGACTTTC.

This clone was counted a single time. The CDR3 loop is CASSRGTEAFF. CDR3 DNA sequence: TGTGCCAGTTCCCGGGGGACTGAAGCTTTCTTT. The chain combines TRBV19 with TRBJ1-1, with D tentatively TRBD1 (5 bases). The length of the CDR3 is 11 residues. Germline CDR1 LNHDA, CDR2 SQIVND (reference sequence). Trimming took off 8 bases at V and 5 bases at J, with 9 bases between the two ends.

This clone was observed many times. J is TRBJ1-1 and V is TRBV5-1, with D tentatively TRBD1 (5 bases). Germline V gene lookup returns CDR1 SGHRS and CDR2 YFSETQ. This CDR3 contains 14 residues. V was cut by 4 bases and J by 3 bases, with 13 bases left in between. The CDR3: CASSPGSGDTEAFF. The CDR3 nucleotides read TGCGCCAGCAGCCCCGGATCGGGGGACACTGAAGCTTTCTTT.

The chain is built from TRBV12-5 and TRBJ2-3; 11 positions match TRBD2. This CDR3 is built from 16 residues. Germline V gene sequence: CDR1 LGHNT, CDR2 FRNRAP. Trimming cost V 0 bases and J 2 bases; bases outside gene matches: 1. CDR3 DNA: TGTGCTAGTGGTTTGGTACTAGCGGGAGCCACAGATACGCAGTATTTT. Translating gives CASGLVLAGATDTQYF.

The rearrangement joins TRBV29-1 to TRBJ2-7; 12 nucleotides align to TRBD2. V was clipped by 1 base and J by 2 bases; unmatched bases: 3. Germline V CDR1 and CDR2: SQVTM, ANQGSEA. The CDR3 spans 15 residues. The CDR3 loop reads CSVEGLAGGPYEQYF. The DNA for the CDR3 is TGCAGCGTTGAAGGGCTAGCGGGAGGGCCCTACGAGCAGTACTTC.

This chain links TRBV4-2 with TRBJ1-2, with D possibly matching TRBD1 (6 bases). Trimming took 0 bases from V and 7 from J, leaving 15 bases between them. The germline CDR1 and CDR2 sequences are LGHNA and YNFKEQ. The CDR3 has 15 residues. CDR3 loop: CASSQDLQGFSGYTF. CDR3 nucleotides: TGTGCCAGCAGCCAAGATCTACAGGGATTCTCTGGCTACACCTTC.

The chain recombines TRBV18 with TRBJ2-2; D is ambiguous. The germline gives CDR1 KGHSH, CDR2 LQKENI. There are 16 residues in the CDR3. Trimming removed 5 bases from V and 0 bases from J, with 13 bases in between. The chain's CDR3 is CASSRPNGANTGELFF. CDR3 bases: TGTGCCAGCTCAAGACCTAACGGAGCGAACACCGGGGAGCTGTTTTTT.

The chain couples TRBV29-1 to TRBJ1-5, with a tentative D call TRBD1 (5 bases). V was pared by 6 bases and J by 0 bases, with 15 bases between. The CDR3 is made up of 15 amino acids. Germline V lookup: CDR1 SQVTM, CDR2 ANQGSEA. The CDR3 DNA reads as TGCAGCGTCCGGGAGGGGTTTAATAGCAATCAGCCCCAGCATTTT. Translating gives CSVREGFNSNQPQHF.

The V gene is TRBV3-1 (or the pseudogene TRBV3-2), the J gene TRBJ2-7; 11 positions match TRBD2. Per germline, CDR1 LGHDT and CDR2 YNNKEL (reference sequence). Unmatched junction bases numbered 7, after V lost 0 bases and J lost 6 bases. The CDR3 spans 16 residues. The CDR3 is CASSQDPPSGRSEQYF. The CDR3 nucleotides are TGTGCCAGCAGCCAAGATCCCCCTAGCGGGAGGTCCGAGCAGTACTTC.

The chain links TRBV10-3 to TRBJ2-7, with TRBD1 as a possible D gene (6 bases). CDR3 length equals 16 residues. Germline CDR1 and CDR2: ENHRY and SYGVKD. V gave up 0 bases and J gave up 2 bases, with 14 bases separating them. In DNA, the CDR3 is TGTGCCATCAGTGAGTCTCGACAGGCGGCAGCCTACGAGCAGTACTTC. Protein: CAISESRQAAAYEQYF.

The V gene is TRBV5-1, the J gene TRBJ2-3; 7 bases agree with TRBD1. CDR3 size: 16 residues. V trimming: 4 bases; J trimming: 0 bases; junction bases outside the gene matches: 8. Germline CDR1 is SGHRS and CDR2 is YFSETQ. The CDR3 nucleotides read TGCGCCAGCAGCGAAGGACAGGTCTATAGCACAGATACGCAGTATTTT. The encoded protein is CASSEGQVYSTDTQYF. Full variable domain (outside the CDR3, taken from reference TRBV5-1 and TRBJ2-3): KAGVTQTPRYLIKTRGQQVTLSCSPISGHRSVSWYQQTPGQGLQFLFEYFSETQRNKGNFPGRFSGRQFSNSRSEMNVSTLELGDSALYLCASSEGQVYSTDTQYFGPGTRLTVL.

This clone was found once. A read error may produce the germline difference seen at one junction end. V is TRBV10-1 and J is TRBJ2-3, with TRBD1 identical over 9 bases. The V gene's germline CDR1 is WNHNN and CDR2 SYGVQD (reference sequence). CDR3 length equals 14 residues. In DNA, the CDR3 is TGCGCCAGCAGTGAGTCGGGACAGGGTCGTCACTTTTCTTTT. Translation gives CASSESGQGRHFSF.

The rearrangement joins TRBV7-9 to TRBJ1-5, with no clear D. V was pared by 5 bases and J by 0 bases, with 17 bases between. This CDR3 spans 17 amino acids. Germline V gives CDR1 SEHNR, CDR2 FQNEAQ (reference sequence). The CDR3 reads CASSDDFTENSNQPQHF. DNA of the CDR3: TGTGCCAGCAGCGACGACTTTACCGAAAATAGCAATCAGCCCCAGCATTTT.

This chain joins TRBV19 and TRBJ2-1; D possibly corresponds to TRBD2 (5 bases). Germline CDR1 and CDR2: LNHDA and SQIVND (reference sequence). Trimming cost V 1 base and J 0 bases, with 7 bases left between them. The CDR3 contains 15 residues. The CDR3 region is CASSIAGSSYNEQFF. The CDR3 DNA is TGTGCCAGTAGTATAGCGGGAAGCTCCTACAATGAGCAGTTCTTC.

The J gene is TRBJ2-5, the V gene TRBV21-1; the table assigns TRBD2, which was not confirmed against the DNA. TRBV21-1 is a listed pseudogene. This CDR3 has 17 amino acids. DNA for the CDR3: TGTGCCAGCAATGGGGGACTAGCAGCGGGATTTCAAGAGACCCAGTACTTC. This sequence encodes CASNGGLAAGFQETQYF.

V usage is TRBV19 and J usage is TRBJ1-5; TRBD1 aligns across 8 bases. V shed 2 bases and J 0 bases; nucleotides not matched to a gene: 0. CDR1 is LNHDA and CDR2 is SQIVND in the germline V gene (reference sequence). The CDR3 has 15 residues. In DNA form, the CDR3 reads TGTGCCAGTAGTATAACAGGGGGTAGCAATCAGCCCCAGCATTTT. Protein sequence: CASSITGGSNQPQHF.

The chain uses TRBV9 and TRBJ1-2; weak D call: TRBD1 (5 bases). CDR1 SGDLS and CDR2 YYNGEE come from the germline V gene. The CDR3 loop spans 13 amino acids. Deletions cut 0 bases from V and 2 bases from J, with 5 bases between. CDR3 in DNA: TGTGCCAGCAGCGTAGACAGGAACTATGGCTACACCTTC. Translating gives CASSVDRNYGYTF.

This sequence joins TRBV4-1 and TRBJ2-4; tentative D call: TRBD1 (6 bases). The CDR3 totals 12 residues. V lost 3 bases to trimming and J lost 13 bases, with 13 bases between them. Germline V gives CDR1 MGHRA, CDR2 YSYEKL. DNA of the CDR3: TGCGCCAGCAGCCACTCAGGGGACGAACAGTACTTC. Encoded protein: CASSHSGDEQYF.

The chain has TRBV27 and TRBJ1-1; the match to TRBD1 covers 7 bases. V dropped 6 bases and J dropped 0; count of bases not matched to a gene: 4. The CDR3 length is 14 residues. Germline-derived CDR1 and CDR2 are MNHEY and SMNVEV (reference sequence). The CDR3 protein is CASRPGQLNTEAFF. In DNA, the CDR3 is TGTGCCAGCAGGCCGGGACAGCTGAACACTGAAGCTTTCTTT.

The chain links TRBV9 to TRBJ2-2, with 9 nucleotides matching TRBD1. Germline V lookup: CDR1 SGDLS, CDR2 YYNGEE. This CDR3 is 16 amino acids long. V was clipped by 3 bases and J by 4 bases; unmatched bases: 7. The CDR3 here is CASSEEQGAGTGELFF. The CDR3 DNA follows: TGTGCCAGCAGCGAAGAACAGGGGGCGGGCACCGGGGAGCTGTTTTTT.

V usage is TRBV18 and J usage is TRBJ1-2; D possibly corresponds to TRBD1 (5 bases). Germline V lookup: CDR1 KGHSH, CDR2 LQKENI. CDR3 length: 13 amino acids. V lost 10 bases and J lost 3, with 15 bases in between. CDR3 in amino acids: CATTAGTDYGYTF. The CDR3 DNA reads as TGTGCCACGACGGCCGGGACTGACTATGGCTACACCTTC.

J is TRBJ2-1 and V is TRBV29-1, with 7 bases fitting TRBD2. Germline lookup yields CDR1 SQVTM and CDR2 ANQGSEA. V shed 4 bases and J 4 bases; nucleotides not matched to a gene: 10. The CDR3 consists of 15 residues. The CDR3 here is CSVGGSGTPYNEQFF. The CDR3 DNA reads TGCAGCGTTGGGGGGAGCGGGACCCCTTACAATGAGCAGTTCTTC.

The rearrangement joins TRBV5-1 to TRBJ1-4; 12 bases agree with TRBD1. Germline CDR1 SGHRS, CDR2 YFSETQ. The length of the CDR3 is 16 residues. After removal of 3 bases from V and 7 bases from J, the junction contained 7 bases not matched to a gene. The CDR3 nucleotides are TGCGCCAGCAGCTCGGGACAGGGGGCGATGGGTGAAAAACTGTTTTTT. It encodes CASSSGQGAMGEKLFF.

This clone was seen just once. V gene TRBV19 combines with J gene TRBJ2-5, with 13 bases aligning to TRBD2. The ends lost 4 bases at V and 4 bases at J; junction bases unmatched: 6. CDR3 length equals 16 residues. CDR1 LNHDA and CDR2 SQIVND come from the germline V gene (reference sequence). The CDR3: CASSKGTSGRVETQYF. The CDR3, as DNA: TGTGCCAGTAGTAAGGGTACTAGCGGGAGGGTAGAGACCCAGTACTTC.